These T cell receptor beta chains were read from a single sample in a study of T-cell memory formation after mild COVID-19. Via MiXCR, TCRdb re-called the 5' RACE reads, giving one row per CDR3 protein. Altogether under 550,000 distinct CDR3 sequences are present, 15% to 20% being singletons, with the ten largest covering 20% to 25%. Sequencing was done on a sample of PBMCs or a T cell subset sorted from them (not recorded which). Receptor source: a man aged 18 to 30 who had mild COVID-19 (a few samples of this study predate the infection). Cell type and time point are not known. Both conserved end residues are part of each CDR3. Fields, in order: V gene, J gene, CDR3 protein.

v_gene: TRBV11-2; j_gene: TRBJ1-2; CDR3aa: CASSYRDRLRGTTNYGYTF
v_gene: TRBV5-6; j_gene: TRBJ2-1; CDR3aa: CASSTSGGFDEQFF
v_gene: TRBV27; j_gene: TRBJ1-1; CDR3aa: CASSCDRGRQAFF
v_gene: TRBV11-2; j_gene: TRBJ2-1; CDR3aa: CASSFGSGGWYEQFF
v_gene: TRBV27; j_gene: TRBJ2-5; CDR3aa: CASSPSAADGQETQYF
v_gene: TRBV10-3; j_gene: TRBJ2-3; CDR3aa: CAISGRSGGYTDTQYF
v_gene: TRBV20-1; j_gene: TRBJ1-1; CDR3aa: CSAPTGRSTEAFF
v_gene: TRBV28; j_gene: TRBJ1-1; CDR3aa: CASSMEGVNTEAFF
v_gene: TRBV3-1; j_gene: TRBJ2-3; CDR3aa: CASSPPWGRSDTQYF
v_gene: TRBV27; j_gene: TRBJ1-2; CDR3aa: CASSLIGDNYGYTF
v_gene: TRBV29-1; j_gene: TRBJ1-2; CDR3aa: CSVEIGYGYTF
v_gene: TRBV20-1; j_gene: TRBJ1-4; CDR3aa: CSARDRTATNEKLFF
v_gene: TRBV7-6; j_gene: TRBJ1-1; CDR3aa: CASSLPSVPGSLQNTEAFF
v_gene: TRBV27; j_gene: TRBJ1-5; CDR3aa: CASSFVGRNQPQHF
v_gene: TRBV6-1; j_gene: TRBJ2-3; CDR3aa: CASSEALGTGMRNTQYF
v_gene: TRBV6-5; j_gene: TRBJ2-3; CDR3aa: CASRVTSARLITQYF
v_gene: TRBV12-3/TRBV12-4; j_gene: TRBJ1-4; CDR3aa: CASSLLANEKLFF
v_gene: TRBV5-5; j_gene: TRBJ1-2; CDR3aa: CASSLGTHNGYTF